The next 27 T cell receptor beta chains were all read from a single sample in a study of metastatic and nonmetastatic thyroid tumors. Ahead of thyroid surgery, no patient had received treatment of any kind. From the PCR reads, TCRdb re-called clones with MiXCR. The data show approximately 32,000 clones, under 25% seen once. The sequencing input was tumor tissue. The receptors here all came from a male donor with papillary thyroid cancer or a benign thyroid nodule (not recorded which). Some clones in this sample may be carry-over from other donors' samples.

This clone came up many times. The genes are TRBV24-1 and TRBJ2-3, with 9 nucleotides matching TRBD1. The V gene's germline CDR1 is KGHDR and CDR2 SFDVKD. The CDR3 is 15 amino acids. Losses at the gene ends were 3 bases for V and 1 base for J; bases not matched to a gene: 1. DNA for the CDR3: TGTGCCACCAGTGATCGACAGGGGGGCACAGATACGCAGTATTTT. Protein: CATSDRQGGTDTQYF.

The sample holds a few counts of this clone. This CDR3 reads CASSDDGGSYNEQFF. The DNA of the CDR3 is TGTGCCAGCAGTGACGATGGGGGGTCCTACAATGAGCAGTTCTTC. This chain uses TRBV6-4 with TRBJ2-1; D perhaps matches TRBD2 (6 bases). In germline, CDR1 is MRHNA, CDR2 SNTAGT. V was trimmed by 2 bases and J by 1 base, leaving 9 bases between them. CDR3 length: 15 residues.

This clone was detected many times. The chain is built from TRBV7-3 and TRBJ2-3; D unresolved. Trimming stripped 3 bases from V and 6 bases from J, with 16 bases between. This CDR3 contains 15 residues. Germline-derived CDR1 and CDR2 are SGHTA and FQGTGA. The CDR3 reads CASSFTADPLDTQYF. The CDR3 nucleotides read TGTGCCAGCAGCTTTACTGCTGACCCTCTTGATACGCAGTATTTT. Supplemented by reference TRBV7-3 and TRBJ2-3, the full variable domain reads GAGVSQTPSNKVTEKGKYVELRCDPISGHTALYWYRQSLGQGPEFLIYFQGTGAADDSGLPNDRFFAVRPEGSVSTLKIQRTERGDSAVYLCASSFTADPLDTQYFGPGTRLTVL.

By share, this clone counts as medium-sized. V usage is TRBV24-1 and J usage is TRBJ1-5; D call uncertain. Trimming removed 3 bases at V and 4 bases at J, with 9 bases between. From germline, CDR1 is KGHDR and CDR2 SFDVKD. CDR3 size: 14 residues. The CDR3 sequence is CATSDSKVNQPQHF. The CDR3, as DNA: TGTGCCACCAGTGATAGTAAGGTAAATCAGCCCCAGCATTTT.

At least ten counts were recorded for this clone. The rearrangement uses TRBV11-2 and TRBJ2-1; TRBD2 agrees at 14 bases. The CDR3 contains 13 residues. The V segment lost 6 bases and the J segment 15 bases; nucleotides outside the gene matches: 7. Germline V gene data show CDR1 as SGHAT and CDR2 as FQNNGV. CDR3 bases: TGTGCCAGCAGAAGACTAGCGGGAGGGCCTAGGTTCTTC. Its translation: CASRRLAGGPRFF.

V gene TRBV6-1 combines with J gene TRBJ2-2; D is uncertain. CDR1 MNHNS and CDR2 SASEGT come from the germline V gene. CDR3 length: 13 amino acids. Trimming pared 3 bases from V and 0 bases from J, leaving 2 bases between. CDR3 loop: CASSDTNTGELFF. The CDR3 nucleotides read TGTGCCAGCAGTGACACGAACACCGGGGAGCTGTTTTTT.

This clone was detected ten times or more. This chain joins TRBV20-1 and TRBJ2-5; 9 nucleotides align to TRBD1. The CDR3 covers 17 residues. V was clipped by 1 base and J by 4 bases; unmatched bases: 13. Per germline, CDR1 DFQATT and CDR2 SNEGSKA (reference sequence). The CDR3 is CSARVLRRTGVGETQYF. The CDR3 DNA reads as TGCAGTGCTAGAGTACTTCGTCGGACAGGGGTGGGAGAGACCCAGTACTTC.

This clone appeared many times. The CDR3 DNA reads as TGCAGTGCTGCCCGTACAGGGGCGGGAAACATTCAGTACTTC. This translates into CSAARTGAGNIQYF. The V gene is TRBV20-1, the J gene TRBJ2-4; 7 positions match TRBD1. With 5 bases clipped from V and 6 bases from J, the junction kept 10 bases outside the gene matches. Per germline, CDR1 DFQATT and CDR2 SNEGSKA (reference sequence). The CDR3 has 14 amino acids.

The genes are TRBV7-9 and TRBJ1-2; TRBD1 is a possible D gene (6 bases). Germline-derived CDR1 and CDR2 are SEHNR and FQNEAQ (reference sequence). This CDR3 has 14 amino acids. V dropped 1 base and J dropped 4 bases, with 10 bases sitting between them. DNA for the CDR3: TGTGCCAGCAGCTTAGAGGGGGTAGTCTATGGCTACACCTTC. Translation: CASSLEGVVYGYTF.

This clone was seen at least ten times. The genes are TRBV7-2 and TRBJ2-5; 10 bases are a match to TRBD2. The junction had 7 bases not matched to a gene; V was cut back by 2 bases and J by 4 bases. The CDR3 sequence is 16 residues long. Per the germline V gene, CDR1 is SGHTA and CDR2 is FQGNSA. The CDR3 reads CASSLTLAGAGETQYF. The CDR3 DNA reads as TGTGCCAGCAGCTTAACTCTAGCGGGAGCAGGAGAGACCCAGTACTTC.

This clone was observed at least ten times. The chain recombines TRBV7-9 with TRBJ2-6; TRBD1 matches at 9 bases. Germline V gene lookup returns CDR1 SEHNR and CDR2 FQNEAQ (reference sequence). The CDR3 runs 19 residues. V gave up 1 base and J gave up 0 bases; unmatched junction bases: 7. CDR3 protein: CASSLGSGTGLSGANVLTF. CDR3 nucleotides: TGTGCCAGCAGCTTAGGGTCCGGGACAGGGCTCTCTGGGGCCAACGTCCTGACTTTC.

This clone appeared a few times. An end of the junction does not agree with germline; a read error may underlie this. The rearrangement uses TRBV24-1 and TRBJ2-1, with 7 nucleotides matching TRBD2. CDR1 and CDR2 (germline): KGHDR, SFDVKD. The CDR3 runs to 15 residues. The CDR3 DNA sequence: TGTGCCAACAGTGAAACGGGGGACTACTACAATGAGCAGTTCTTC. Translated: CANSETGDYYNEQFF.

The chain has TRBV19 and TRBJ1-2; TRBD1 aligns across 12 bases. The germline CDR1 and CDR2 sequences are LNHDA and SQIVND (reference sequence). This CDR3 spans 15 amino acids. J gave up 7 bases and V 5 bases, and 8 bases lay outside the gene matches. CDR3 sequence (DNA): TGTGCCAGTAGTGCAGGGACAGGGGGCGCATTTGGCTACACCTTC. Translation gives CASSAGTGGAFGYTF.

This clone is medium-sized by share. Other DNA sequences in this sample translate to the same CDR3. This chain uses TRBV28 with TRBJ2-7; tentative D call: TRBD2 (5 bases). The CDR3 totals 13 residues. The germline V and J ends were trimmed by 5 bases and 4 bases, with 12 bases remaining between them. Looked up from germline, CDR1 is MDHEN and CDR2 is SYDVKM. CDR3 nucleotide sequence: TGTGCCAGCAGTCCGACTTCGGGATACGAGCAGTACTTC. The encoded protein is CASSPTSGYEQYF.

This clone has ten or more counts. The chain couples TRBV11-1 to TRBJ1-2; 10 bases are shared with TRBD1. V trimming: 2 bases; J trimming: 6 bases; junction bases outside the gene matches: 12. The length of the CDR3 is 17 residues. Germline V gene data show CDR1 as SGHAT and CDR2 as FQDESV (reference sequence). CDR3 sequence reads: CASSLWKGQGVSNGYTF. In DNA form, the CDR3 reads TGTGCCAGCAGCTTATGGAAAGGACAGGGGGTTTCAAATGGCTACACCTTC.

This clone was counted at least ten times. The chain has TRBV15 and TRBJ1-2, with no clear D. CDR1 and CDR2 (germline): LNHNV, YYDKDF (reference sequence). The germline V and J ends were trimmed by 0 bases and 4 bases, with 12 bases remaining between them. The CDR3 loop spans 15 amino acids. The CDR3 DNA sequence: TGTGCCACCAGCAGAGATCTAAATACCCTCTATGGCTACACCTTC. It specifies CATSRDLNTLYGYTF.

This clone rates as medium-sized. The chain couples TRBV7-2 to TRBJ2-6, with no clear D. This CDR3 contains 16 residues. The V end lost 2 bases, the J end lost 0 bases, and 8 bases lay between the germline ends. Germline V gene data show CDR1 as SGHTA and CDR2 as FQGNSA. CDR3 DNA sequence: TGTGCCAGCAGCTTATTCCAGAACTCTGGGGCCAACGTCCTGACTTTC. Its protein product is CASSLFQNSGANVLTF. The entire variable domain, with the rest obtained from reference TRBV7-2 and TRBJ2-6, is as follows: GAGVSQSPSNKVTEKGKDVELRCDPISGHTALYWYRQSLGQGLEFLIYFQGNSAPDKSGLPSDRFSAERTGGSVSTLTIQRTQQEDSAVYLCASSLFQNSGANVLTFGAGSRLTVL.

This clone is medium-sized within its sample. The V gene is TRBV27, the J gene TRBJ2-1; weak D call: TRBD1 (6 bases). Per germline, CDR1 MNHEY and CDR2 SMNVEV (reference sequence). V shed 3 bases and J shed 7 bases, with 22 bases lying between them. The CDR3 extends over 17 amino acids. As DNA, the CDR3 is TGTGCCAGCAGTTTGACCAGGGGCTTGGTACTAGGAAATGAGCAGTTCTTC. Translated, it gives CASSLTRGLVLGNEQFF.

This clone was seen ten or more times. The V call is TRBV6-2 or TRBV6-3, the J call TRBJ1-3; D gene unclear. Germline V lookup: CDR1 MNHEY, CDR2 SVGEGT. This CDR3 has 15 amino acids. Trimming removed 4 bases at V and 0 bases at J, with 10 bases between. The CDR3 reads CASSFGLNSGNTIYF. In nucleotides, the CDR3 is TGTGCCAGCAGTTTTGGTCTGAACTCTGGAAACACCATATATTTT.

This clone was seen many times. The chain uses TRBV5-5 and TRBJ2-3; D unclear. CDR1 and CDR2 (germline): SGHKS, YYEKEE (reference sequence). The CDR3 length is 14 residues. V shed 4 bases and J shed 6 bases, with 15 bases lying between them. The CDR3 here is CASSPGAMEDTQYF. The CDR3 coding sequence is TGTGCCAGCAGCCCGGGCGCCATGGAGGATACGCAGTATTTT.

This chain links TRBV7-8 with TRBJ2-7, with 12 bases that match TRBD2. V shed 2 bases, J shed 2 bases, and the junction held 1 base outside the gene matches. CDR1 and CDR2 from the germline V gene are SGHVS and FQNEAQ. This CDR3 spans 15 amino acids. CDR3 loop: CASSLRTSGAYEQYF. The DNA for the CDR3 is TGTGCCAGCAGCTTACGGACTAGCGGGGCCTACGAGCAGTACTTC.

Concerning this clone: A read error is possible here, since a much larger clone lies one base away. Distinct nucleotide sequences in the sample also encode this CDR3. V gene TRBV20-1 combines with J gene TRBJ2-4; no clear D. Germline V lookup: CDR1 DFQATT, CDR2 SNEGSKA (reference sequence). V lost 1 base to trimming and J lost 0 bases, with 10 bases between them. The CDR3 is 15 residues long. The DNA of the CDR3 is TGCAGTGCTAGAGGTCCAGACCTAGCCAAAAACATTCAGTACTTC. Residues: CSARGPDLAKNIQYF.

The chain recombines TRBV7-6 with TRBJ2-1; 14 bases are a match to TRBD2. The CDR3 sequence is 16 residues long. CDR1 SGHVS and CDR2 FNYEAQ come from the germline V gene. V was pared by 0 bases and J by 7 bases, with 2 bases of the junction left unmatched. CDR3 loop: CASSLAGTSGSNEQFF. DNA of the CDR3: TGTGCCAGCAGCTTAGCTGGGACTAGCGGGAGTAATGAGCAGTTCTTC. The full variable domain, with the rest looked up from reference TRBV7-6 and TRBJ2-1, is GAGVSQSPRYKVTKRGQDVALRCDPISGHVSLYWYRQALGQGPEFLTYFNYEAQQDKSGLPNDRFSAERPEGSISTLTIQRTEQRDSAMYRCASSLAGTSGSNEQFFGPGTRLTVL.

This clone was recorded at least ten times. The chain employs TRBV30 and TRBJ2-1; 7 bases match TRBD2. V was clipped by 3 bases and J by 6 bases; unmatched bases: 11. There are 15 residues in the CDR3. Germline lookup yields CDR1 GTSNPN and CDR2 SVGIG (reference sequence). CDR3 nucleotide sequence: TGTGCCTGGAGGGCTAGGCGGGAGAGTCGCAATGAGCAGTTCTTC. This gives the protein CAWRARRESRNEQFF.

Only a few counts were recorded for this clone. V and J are TRBV10-3 and TRBJ2-5; maybe TRBD1 (5 bases). The germline CDR1 and CDR2 sequences are ENHRY and SYGVKD. The CDR3 spans 15 residues. V was clipped by 0 bases and J by 8 bases, with 16 bases between them. The CDR3 DNA is TGTGCCATCAGTGAGTCGATTAGGGGCCGTGATACCCAGTACTTC. Translating it yields CAISESIRGRDTQYF.

The J gene is TRBJ2-7, the V gene TRBV5-5; tentative D call: TRBD2 (5 bases). This CDR3 has 13 amino acids. Germline V gene lookup returns CDR1 SGHKS and CDR2 YYEKEE (reference sequence). The V end was cut by 0 bases, the J end by 5 bases, with 9 bases between. DNA for the CDR3: TGTGCCAGCAGCTTGGCGGGAACAAACGAGCAGTACTTC. It specifies CASSLAGTNEQYF.

This clone was counted ten times or more. The genes are TRBV7-2 and TRBJ2-7; D ambiguous. The germline V and J ends were trimmed by 0 bases and 1 base, with 4 bases remaining between them. The CDR3 runs 13 residues. Germline CDR1 and CDR2: SGHTA and FQGNSA. The DNA for the CDR3 is TGTGCCAGCAGCTTAGCGGGGTCCTACGAGCAGTACTTC. It is translated as CASSLAGSYEQYF.